These 13 T cell receptor beta chains were sequenced from one sample in a study of shared clonotypes between healthy human individuals. The data were produced by immunoSEQ multiplex PCR, yet TCRdb's version contains in-frame clones alone and is incomplete. The profile covers approximately 500,000 clones, with 79% appearing a single time and over 10% taken by the ten largest. Sequencing input: PBMCs. These receptors originate from a woman aged 35 to 49 in good health. Some clones in this sample may be carry-over from other donors' samples.

The chain links TRBV11-3 to TRBJ2-5, with TRBD1 matching over 8 bases. The V gene end was trimmed by 5 bases and the J gene end by 0 bases; junction bases not matched to a gene: 11. Germline lookup yields CDR1 SGHNT and CDR2 YENEEA. This CDR3 is built from 17 residues. CDR3 amino acids: CASSPGTGRANQETQYF. CDR3 nucleotide sequence: TGTGCCAGCAGCCCAGGGACAGGAAGGGCGAACCAAGAGACCCAGTACTTC. Supplemented by reference TRBV11-3 and TRBJ2-5, the full variable domain reads EAGVVQSPRYKIIEKKQPVAFWCNPISGHNTLYWYLQNLGQGPELLIRYENEEAVDDSQLPKDRFSAERLKGVDSTLKIQPAELGDSAVYLCASSPGTGRANQETQYFGPGTRLLVL.

The chain joins TRBV27 to TRBJ2-7, with a possible D match to TRBD2 (5 bases). Trimming pared 7 bases from V and 2 bases from J, leaving 15 bases between. CDR3 length: 14 residues. Germline V gene data show CDR1 as MNHEY and CDR2 as SMNVEV (reference sequence). CDR3 nucleotides: TGTGCCAGCATTAGGAGCGGTCCCCCCTACGAGCAGTACTTC. This translates into CASIRSGPPYEQYF.

The chain uses TRBV18 and TRBJ2-1, with 9 bases fitting TRBD2. The CDR3 is 15 amino acids. Germline assignment: CDR1 KGHSH and CDR2 LQKENI. V shed 6 bases and J 5 bases; nucleotides not matched to a gene: 8. The CDR3 protein is CASSPWAGGDNEQFF. The DNA for the CDR3 is TGTGCCAGCTCCCCGTGGGCGGGAGGGGACAATGAGCAGTTCTTC.

This clone showed up just a few times. The rearrangement uses TRBV5-4 and TRBJ2-1, with TRBD2 matching 9 bases. The length of the CDR3 is 15 residues. With V trimmed by 5 bases and J by 3 bases, 6 bases remained unmatched. The germline gives CDR1 SGHNT, CDR2 YYREEE (reference sequence). This CDR3 is CASRSLAGNYNEQFF. The CDR3 nucleotides read TGTGCCAGCAGATCTCTAGCGGGAAACTACAATGAGCAGTTCTTC.

CDR3 protein: CASSIRPSGRLIYEQYF. The CDR3 region has the DNA TGTGCCAGTAGTATACGGCCTAGCGGGAGGTTGATCTACGAGCAGTACTTC. V and J are TRBV19 and TRBJ2-7, with 11 bases aligning to TRBD2. The length of the CDR3 is 17 residues. Germline V gene sequence: CDR1 LNHDA, CDR2 SQIVND (reference sequence). Trimming at V came to 2 bases and at J to 3 bases, leaving 9 bases not matched to a gene.

The V gene is TRBV4-2, the J gene TRBJ2-5, with 7 bases aligning to TRBD2. The J call may be mistaken, given a closer DNA end match to TRBJ2-7. Germline CDR1 and CDR2: LGHNA and YNFKEQ. The CDR3 totals 15 residues. The CDR3 bases are TGTGCCAGCAGCCAAGAAGGTAGCGGGCCTTACGAGCAGTACTTC. Protein sequence: CASSQEGSGPYEQYF.

The rearrangement uses TRBV5-1 and TRBJ2-2, with 11 bases aligning to TRBD2. The germline V gene encodes CDR1 SGHRS and CDR2 YFSETQ. After removal of 1 base from V and 5 bases from J, the junction contained 4 bases not matched to a gene. CDR3 length equals 16 residues. As DNA, the CDR3 is TGCGCCAGCAGCTTGACTAGCGGGAGTCAGACCGGGGAGCTGTTTTTT. This translates into CASSLTSGSQTGELFF.

The chain combines TRBV4-2 with TRBJ2-5; 14 bases line up with TRBD2. CDR1 and CDR2 from the germline V gene are LGHNA and YNFKEQ. The CDR3 loop spans 15 amino acids. V lost 0 bases to trimming and J lost 11 bases; unmatched junction nucleotides: 5. The CDR3 DNA sequence: TGTGCCAGCAGCCAAGATGGACTAGCGGGAGGCGGGCAGTACTTC. Amino acid sequence: CASSQDGLAGGGQYF.

The chain couples TRBV7-9 to TRBJ1-1, with 8 nucleotides matching TRBD1. CDR1 SEHNR and CDR2 FQNEAQ come from the germline V gene (reference sequence). V trimming: 1 base; J trimming: 1 base; junction bases outside the gene matches: 8. This CDR3 spans 17 amino acids. In nucleotides, the CDR3 is TGTGCCAGCAGCTTAGGGTGGGCAGGGGGCAGGAACACTGAAGCTTTCTTT. It specifies CASSLGWAGGRNTEAFF.

The chain uses TRBV2 and TRBJ1-4; D call uncertain. Germline CDR1 SNHLY, CDR2 FYNNEI. The CDR3 runs to 12 residues. Trimming cost V 1 base and J 7 bases, with 4 bases left between them. The CDR3 nucleotides read TGTGCCAGCAGTGAAGTTCGTGAAAAACTGTTTTTT. Its protein product is CASSEVREKLFF.

This chain uses TRBV2 with TRBJ2-7; 10 nucleotides agree with TRBD1. Germline V gene sequence: CDR1 SNHLY, CDR2 FYNNEI. The CDR3 extends over 16 amino acids. The V gene end was trimmed by 6 bases and the J gene end by 7 bases; junction bases not matched to a gene: 15. This chain's CDR3 is CASRLALGTGVGEQYF. CDR3 nucleotides: TGTGCCAGCAGGTTAGCACTCGGGACAGGGGTAGGGGAGCAGTACTTC.

The gene calls are TRBV7-2 and TRBJ2-1; D perhaps matches TRBD2 (6 bases). Germline V gene sequence: CDR1 SGHTA, CDR2 FQGNSA. The V end lost 1 base, the J end lost 1 base, and 11 bases lay between the germline ends. This CDR3 comprises 16 residues. The CDR3 reads CASSLVAEVSYNEQFF. CDR3 in DNA: TGTGCCAGCAGCTTAGTAGCGGAGGTTTCCTACAATGAGCAGTTCTTC.

This clone has a handful of counts. The rearrangement links TRBV7-2 to TRBJ1-1; D unclear. The CDR3 consists of 15 residues. V lost 1 base to trimming and J lost 0 bases, with 9 bases between them. The germline V gene encodes CDR1 SGHTA and CDR2 FQGNSA. CDR3 sequence reads: CASSLGQALNTEAFF. The CDR3 DNA is TGTGCCAGCAGCTTAGGTCAGGCACTGAACACTGAAGCTTTCTTT.